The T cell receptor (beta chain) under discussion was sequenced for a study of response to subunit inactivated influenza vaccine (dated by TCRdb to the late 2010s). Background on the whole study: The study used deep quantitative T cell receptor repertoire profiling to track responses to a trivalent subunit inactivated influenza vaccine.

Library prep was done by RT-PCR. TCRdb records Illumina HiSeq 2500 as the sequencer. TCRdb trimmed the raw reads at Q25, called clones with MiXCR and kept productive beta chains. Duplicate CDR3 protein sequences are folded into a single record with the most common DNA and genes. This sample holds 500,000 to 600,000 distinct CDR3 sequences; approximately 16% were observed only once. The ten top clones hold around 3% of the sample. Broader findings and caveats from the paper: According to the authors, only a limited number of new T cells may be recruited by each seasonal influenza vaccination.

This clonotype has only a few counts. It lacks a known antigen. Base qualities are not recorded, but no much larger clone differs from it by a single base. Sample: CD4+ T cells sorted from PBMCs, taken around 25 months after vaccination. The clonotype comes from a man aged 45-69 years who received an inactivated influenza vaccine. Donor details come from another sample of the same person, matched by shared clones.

CDR3 sequence: CASSQVEGGFYNEQFF. The sequenced DNA: TGTGCCAGCAGCCAAGTGGAAGGGGGCTTCTACAATGAGCAGTTCTTC. The chain is encoded by TRBV3-1 joined to TRBJ2-1, and TRBD1 aligns with 7 junction nucleotides. V trim: 1 base; J trim: 3 bases; unmatched bases: 6. CDR1 and CDR2, per the germline V gene (reference sequence), are LGHDT and YNNKEL. The CDR3 holds 16 amino acids from the cysteine to the phenylalanine. The read is trimmed to its CDR3 DNA, 48 bases read in frame from base 1.